One and the same sample provided the 17 T cell receptor beta chains below, sequenced in a study of CD8 T cells in ankylosing spondylitis (dated by TCRdb to between 2016 and 2019). These receptors are not linked to any known antigen. What the authors observed across the whole study: Blood from ankylosing spondylitis patients appeared to be characterized by a TCR beta motif made up of fewer than ten highly homologous amino acid variants.

Receptor amplification or capture employed 5' RACE. The data were produced on an Illumina HiSeq 2500. TCRdb itself trimmed the public reads at Q25 with fastp, ran MiXCR and retained productive beta chains. Rows are combined by CDR3 protein, so each entry shows the most common genes and DNA. The sample table holds a few hundred thousand distinct CDR3 sequences, of which about 7% were seen once. Over 12% of the sample comes from the top ten. The sequenced sample was blood, either unsorted or a sorted T cell fraction (not recorded which). Every receptor here comes from a male donor with ankylosing spondylitis.

This clonotype was seen ten or more times. The genes are TRBV18 and TRBJ2-2; no clear D. Germline V gene lookup returns CDR1 KGHSH and CDR2 LQKENI. The CDR3 loop spans 12 amino acids. V was pared by 3 bases and J by 8 bases, with 7 bases between. The CDR3 region is CASSPPTGELFF. The DNA of the CDR3 is TGTGCCAGCTCACCTCCCACGGGGGAGCTGTTTTTT.

This clonotype was observed many times. The chain recombines TRBV18 with TRBJ2-2; no firm D call. The V gene lost 0 bases and the J gene lost 7 bases, with 9 bases spanning the gap. CDR1 and CDR2 (germline): KGHSH, LQKENI. The CDR3 spans 14 residues. The CDR3 is CASSPPSSSGELFF. The DNA of the CDR3 is TGTGCCAGCTCACCACCGTCAAGTAGCGGGGAGCTGTTTTTT.

The table lists this clonotype with many counts. V and J are TRBV29-1 and TRBJ2-7; D might be TRBD2 (6 bases). The CDR3 covers 12 residues. CDR1 and CDR2 (germline): SQVTM, ANQGSEA. DNA for the CDR3: TGCACCCGACTAGTCAATGTCTACGAGCAGTACTTC. Translated: CTRLVNVYEQYF.

This clonotype was seen repeatedly, ten times or more. CDR3 DNA sequence: TGCGCCAGCAGCTTGGATCCAGATAAGGAGGCTTTCTTT. Amino acid sequence: CASSLDPDKEAFF. This chain joins TRBV5-1 and TRBJ1-1, with D uncertain. CDR3 length equals 13 residues. Trimming cost V 0 bases and J 11 bases, with 14 bases left between them. Germline assignment: CDR1 SGHRS and CDR2 YFSETQ.

This clonotype was counted ten times or more. CDR3 amino acids: CASSLLKWGYGYTF. The CDR3 region has the DNA TGTGCCAGCAGTTTATTGAAATGGGGCTATGGCTACACCTTC. The V and J genes are TRBV28 and TRBJ1-2, with unresolved D. The V gene lost 1 base and the J gene lost 4 bases, with 10 bases spanning the gap. Per the germline V gene, CDR1 is MDHEN and CDR2 is SYDVKM. This CDR3 has 14 amino acids.

This clonotype was observed a few times. The J gene is TRBJ1-2, the V gene TRBV20-1, with a possible D match to TRBD1 (5 bases). Trimming removed 5 bases at V and 4 bases at J, with 11 bases between. The CDR3 sequence is 12 residues long. Germline V gene lookup returns CDR1 DFQATT and CDR2 SNEGSKA (reference sequence). The CDR3 sequence is CSAYSQVYGYTF. The CDR3 region has the DNA TGCAGTGCTTACTCACAGGTCTATGGCTACACCTTC.

Ten or more counts support this clonotype. The chain joins TRBV11-3 to TRBJ2-2; the match to TRBD1 covers 8 bases. Trimming cost V 4 bases and J 6 bases; bases outside gene matches: 4. The CDR3 runs to 14 residues. Germline CDR1 is SGHNT and CDR2 is YENEEA. This CDR3 is CASSYRQGSGELFF. CDR3 coding DNA: TGTGCCAGCAGCTACAGACAGGGGTCCGGGGAGCTGTTTTTT.

The sample holds many counts of this clonotype. The chain joins TRBV28 to TRBJ2-2; maybe TRBD1 (6 bases). V was trimmed by 6 bases and J by 1 base, leaving 18 bases between them. The CDR3 covers 17 residues. CDR1 is MDHEN, CDR2 SYDVKM, per germline. The CDR3 protein is CASRLQGTRRNTGELFF. CDR3 bases: TGTGCCAGCAGACTACAGGGAACTAGAAGGAACACCGGGGAGCTGTTTTTT. Full variable domain (remainder filled in from reference TRBV28 and TRBJ2-2): DVKVTQSSRYLVKRTGEKVFLECVQDMDHENMFWYRQDPGLGLRLIYFSYDVKMKEKGDIPEGYSVSREKKERFSLILESASTNQTSMYLCASRLQGTRRNTGELFFGEGSRLTVL.

There are many counts of this clonotype. This chain uses TRBV4-2 with TRBJ1-1, with 8 bases lining up with TRBD1. The germline CDR1 and CDR2 sequences are LGHNA and YNFKEQ. The CDR3 covers 14 residues. Trimming removed 7 bases from V and 0 bases from J; junction bases left unmatched: 4. This CDR3 is CASTAGGVNTEAFF. In DNA, the CDR3 is TGTGCCAGCACCGCAGGGGGCGTGAACACTGAAGCTTTCTTT.

This clonotype was recorded at least ten times. The chain employs TRBV7-2 and TRBJ2-1, with D hard to call. CDR1 SGHTA and CDR2 FQGNSA come from the germline V gene. Between the trimmed V and J ends, which lost 1 base and 2 bases, there was a span of 9 bases. The CDR3 runs to 15 residues. CDR3 amino acids: CASSLGRPPYNEQFF. The CDR3 nucleotides are TGTGCCAGCAGCTTAGGGCGGCCCCCCTACAATGAGCAGTTCTTC.

This clonotype has at least ten counts. V gene TRBV6-1 combines with J gene TRBJ1-1, with D unresolved. The germline V and J ends were trimmed by 9 bases and 0 bases, with 11 bases remaining between them. The CDR3 length is 13 residues. CDR1 MNHNS and CDR2 SASEGT come from the germline V gene. The CDR3 loop is CASSGVMNTEAFF. The CDR3 DNA sequence: TGTGCCAGTTCCGGGGTAATGAACACTGAAGCTTTCTTT.

The sample holds many counts of this clonotype. The chain uses TRBV5-1 and TRBJ2-7; D not certain. Trimming cost V 1 base and J 2 bases, with 7 bases left between them. The CDR3 sequence is 13 residues long. Germline assignment: CDR1 SGHRS and CDR2 YFSETQ. CDR3 loop: CASSLTETYEQYF. In DNA, the CDR3 is TGCGCCAGCAGCTTGACGGAGACCTACGAGCAGTACTTC.

This clonotype was counted many times. This chain connects TRBV27 to TRBJ1-2, with a tentative D call TRBD1 (6 bases). V was cut by 2 bases and J by 4 bases, with 14 bases left in between. In germline, CDR1 is MNHEY, CDR2 SMNVEV (reference sequence). The CDR3 loop spans 15 amino acids. CDR3 DNA sequence: TGTGCCAGCAGTTTACGCCGGGGGCCGAGCTATGGCTACACCTTC. Residues: CASSLRRGPSYGYTF.

This clonotype has a count of ten or more. The V call is TRBV29-1, the J call TRBJ2-3; D is perhaps TRBD1 or TRBD2 (5 bases each). From germline, CDR1 is SQVTM and CDR2 ANQGSEA. The CDR3 sequence is 14 residues long. The ends were cut back, 7 bases at V and 0 bases at J, with 14 bases in the middle. CDR3 sequence reads: CSAVGVGSTDTQYF. The DNA for the CDR3 is TGCAGCGCCGTGGGGGTAGGGAGCACAGATACGCAGTATTTT.

This clonotype was recorded a few times. At one of its ends the junction is not consistent with the germline gene, which may arise from a read error. V is TRBV20-1 and J is TRBJ2-7; 8 bases are shared with TRBD2. Germline lookup yields CDR1 DFQATT and CDR2 SNEGSKA (reference sequence). The CDR3 is made up of 19 amino acids. CDR3 amino acids: CCARDPSGRGPLLSYEQYF. As DNA, the CDR3 is TGCTGTGCTAGAGATCCGAGCGGGAGAGGCCCCCTCCTATCCTACGAGCAGTACTTC.

This clonotype was picked up many times. The chain couples TRBV7-9 to TRBJ1-2, with 7 bases lining up with TRBD1. Losses at the gene ends were 6 bases for V and 5 bases for J; bases not matched to a gene: 9. Germline V gene sequence: CDR1 SEHNR, CDR2 FQNEAQ (reference sequence). This CDR3 has 14 residues. The CDR3 nucleotides read TGTGCCAGCAGGGAAGCCGGACAGGCATATGGCTACACCTTC. Its translation: CASREAGQAYGYTF.

The table lists this clonotype with a few counts. The chain links TRBV2 to TRBJ2-5; no clear D gene. Between the trimmed V and J ends, which lost 3 bases and 9 bases, there was a span of 5 bases. This CDR3 has 10 amino acids. Germline CDR1 is SNHLY and CDR2 is FYNNEI. CDR3 DNA: TGTGCCAGCAGTGACTTGTCCCAGTACTTC. This translates into CASSDLSQYF.